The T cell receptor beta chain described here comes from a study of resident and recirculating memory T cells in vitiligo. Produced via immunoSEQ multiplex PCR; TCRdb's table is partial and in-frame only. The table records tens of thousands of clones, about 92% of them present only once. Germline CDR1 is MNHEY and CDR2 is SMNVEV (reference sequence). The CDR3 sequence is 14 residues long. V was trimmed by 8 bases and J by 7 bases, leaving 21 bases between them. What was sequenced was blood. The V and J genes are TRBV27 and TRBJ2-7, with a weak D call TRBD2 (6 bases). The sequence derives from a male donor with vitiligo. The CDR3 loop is CASPPGTDLREQYF. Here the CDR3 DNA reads TGTGCCAGCCCCCCCGGGACTGACCTTCGGGAGCAGTACTTC.